The 14 T cell receptor beta chains presented below share a single source sample, sequenced in a study of vaccination effects on CD4 cells after COVID-19. For these receptors, no antigen is known. Data came from immunoSEQ multiplex PCR; TCRdb stores just in-frame clones and leaves some out. The sample consists of about 73,000 clones, approximately 75% of them appearing once. Expansion of antigen-specific CD4+ T cells with viral peptide pools was carried out by the ViraFEST assay before sequencing. On day 10 of culture, CD4+ T cells were separated out. The vaccine recipients had no prior SARS-CoV-2 infection, with negative nucleocapsid antibodies. Material: CD4+ T cells from PBMCs cultured with HCoV-NL63 spike peptides, obtained before COVID-19 vaccination. These TCRs come from a human donor who received a COVID-19 vaccine.

The rearrangement joins TRBV6-5 to TRBJ2-5, with D perhaps matching TRBD1 (6 bases). The germline V gene has CDR1 MNHEY and CDR2 SVGAGI. CDR3 length equals 14 residues. The V gene lost 2 bases and the J gene lost 5 bases, with 12 bases spanning the gap. CDR3 sequence (DNA): TGTGCCAGCAGTTACGCAGGGGCCGGGGAGACCCAGTACTTC. This codes for CASSYAGAGETQYF.

This clone showed up just a few times. The gene calls are TRBV7-8 and TRBJ1-6, with 9 bases matching TRBD1. The CDR3 contains 15 residues. The V gene end was trimmed by 0 bases and the J gene end by 9 bases; junction bases not matched to a gene: 3. Germline V gene sequence: CDR1 SGHVS, CDR2 FQNEAQ. CDR3 region: CASSLADRGSSPLHF. CDR3 nucleotide sequence: TGTGCCAGCAGCTTAGCGGACAGGGGTAGTTCACCCCTCCACTTT. The full variable domain, rest sourced from reference TRBV7-8 and TRBJ1-6, is GAGVSQSPRYKVAKRGQDVALRCDPISGHVSLFWYQQALGQGPEFLTYFQNEAQLDKSGLPSDRFFAERPEGSVSTLKIQRTQQEDSAVYLCASSLADRGSSPLHFGNGTRLTVT.

The chain uses TRBV28 and TRBJ2-5; D is unresolved. Germline loops: CDR1 MDHEN, CDR2 SYDVKM. V was cut by 2 bases and J by 4 bases, with 29 bases left in between. This CDR3 contains 20 residues. The CDR3 sequence: CASSLTPNFVGSIPGETQYF. The CDR3 region has the DNA TGTGCCAGCAGTTTAACCCCTAACTTTGTCGGGTCGATACCAGGAGAGACCCAGTACTTC.

The chain recombines TRBV18 with TRBJ1-2; D unresolved. The CDR3 is 15 residues long. Germline lookup yields CDR1 KGHSH and CDR2 LQKENI. The V end lost 0 bases, the J end lost 0 bases, and 8 bases lay between the germline ends. This CDR3 reads CASSPPHAANYGYTF. CDR3 sequence (DNA): TGTGCCAGCTCACCACCCCATGCAGCTAACTATGGCTACACCTTC.

The rearrangement uses TRBV18 and TRBJ1-1; the D gene is possibly TRBD1 (5 bases). CDR3 length equals 16 residues. Germline CDR1 and CDR2: KGHSH and LQKENI. V was shortened by 2 bases and J by 0 bases, with 13 bases between the two germline ends. In DNA form, the CDR3 reads TGTGCCAGCTCACCATCCCAGGGCGATATGAACACTGAAGCTTTCTTT. Its protein is CASSPSQGDMNTEAFF.

The chain is built from TRBV6-4 and TRBJ1-2; no clear D. CDR1 MRHNA and CDR2 SNTAGT come from the germline V gene. V was cut by 10 bases and J by 1 base, with 25 bases left in between. CDR3 length equals 17 residues. CDR3 protein: CATRSRAPLSYNYGYTF. The CDR3 bases are TGTGCCACTAGGTCGAGGGCACCGCTATCCTATAACTATGGCTACACCTTC.

This clone occurred a few times. This sequence joins TRBV28 and TRBJ2-2; weak D call: TRBD1 (5 bases). Germline assignment: CDR1 MDHEN and CDR2 SYDVKM. The V end was cut by 6 bases, the J end by 8 bases, with 19 bases between. This CDR3 is 15 amino acids long. CDR3 in DNA: TGTGCCAGCAGCTCCCAGTGGCAGGGAACTGGGGAGCTGTTTTTT. The encoded protein is CASSSQWQGTGELFF.

The CDR3 spells CASSRPTGRGQPQHF. The CDR3 DNA reads TGTGCCAGTAGTAGGCCGACAGGCCGAGGTCAGCCCCAGCATTTT. The chain carries TRBV19 and TRBJ1-5, with a possible D match to TRBD1 (6 bases). Germline values: CDR1 LNHDA, CDR2 SQIVND (reference sequence). V was clipped by 4 bases and J by 6 bases, with 16 bases between them. The CDR3 has 15 amino acids.

The V gene is TRBV7-2, the J gene TRBJ2-2, with TRBD2 matching 9 bases. V shed 5 bases, J shed 4 bases, and the junction held 5 bases outside the gene matches. Germline CDR1 is SGHTA and CDR2 is FQGNSA. The CDR3 is 15 amino acids. This chain's CDR3 is CASSGSSGSTGELFF. CDR3 DNA sequence: TGTGCCAGCAGCGGCAGTAGCGGGAGCACCGGGGAGCTGTTTTTT. The full variable domain, with the rest looked up from reference TRBV7-2 and TRBJ2-2, is GAGVSQSPSNKVTEKGKDVELRCDPISGHTALYWYRQSLGQGLEFLIYFQGNSAPDKSGLPSDRFSAERTGGSVSTLTIQRTQQEDSAVYLCASSGSSGSTGELFFGEGSRLTVL.

The chain employs TRBV30 and TRBJ2-5, with 12 bases matching TRBD2. V lost 2 bases and J lost 10; bases outside the gene matches: 5. Looked up from germline, CDR1 is GTSNPN and CDR2 is SVGIG (reference sequence). The CDR3 spans 13 residues. CDR3 in amino acids: CAWSWTSGAYQYF. Written as DNA, the CDR3 is TGTGCCTGGAGTTGGACTAGCGGGGCTTACCAGTACTTC. The complete variable domain, with remaining parts taken from reference TRBV30 and TRBJ2-5, reads SQTIHQWPATLVQPVGSPLSLECTVEGTSNPNLYWYRQAAGRGLQLLFYSVGIGQISSEVPQNLSASRPQDRQFILSSKKLLLSDSGFYLCAWSWTSGAYQYFGPGTRLLVL.

This chain connects TRBV19 to TRBJ1-6; 9 bases fit TRBD1. V was pared by 3 bases and J by 7 bases, with 10 bases of the junction left unmatched. The CDR3 runs 17 residues. Germline lookup yields CDR1 LNHDA and CDR2 SQIVND (reference sequence). The CDR3 DNA reads as TGTGCCAGTAGTATCGGACAGGGGAAGATCGTGAATTCACCCCTCCACTTT. Its protein product is CASSIGQGKIVNSPLHF. Full variable domain (rest looked up from reference TRBV19 and TRBJ1-6): DGGITQSPKYLFRKEGQNVTLSCEQNLNHDAMYWYRQDPGQGLRLIYYSQIVNDFQKGDIAEGYSVSREKKESFPLTVTSAQKNPTAFYLCASSIGQGKIVNSPLHFGNGTRLTVT.

This clone showed up just a few times. The CDR3 protein is CASSLQGTVTYEQYV. For the CDR3, the DNA is TGTGCCAGCAGCCTACAGGGGACGGTAACCTACGAGCAGTACGTC. The rearrangement links TRBV7-2 to TRBJ2-7; 7 bases agree with TRBD1. The CDR3 sequence is 15 residues long. J gave up 2 bases and V 5 bases, and 9 bases lay outside the gene matches. Germline assignment: CDR1 SGHTA and CDR2 FQGNSA.

The chain carries TRBV10-3 and TRBJ2-7; 7 bases align to TRBD1. The CDR3 consists of 13 residues. The V gene end was trimmed by 3 bases and the J gene end by 4 bases; junction bases not matched to a gene: 3. The germline CDR1 and CDR2 sequences are ENHRY and SYGVKD. The DNA of the CDR3 is TGTGCCATCAGTGACCGGGACAGTTACGAGCAGTACGTC. Translating gives CAISDRDSYEQYV.

The J gene is TRBJ1-1, the V gene TRBV18; D unclear. V was trimmed by 1 base and J by 0 bases, leaving 0 bases between them. In germline, CDR1 is KGHSH, CDR2 LQKENI. The CDR3 extends over 12 amino acids. This CDR3 is CASSPLNTEAFF. CDR3 sequence (DNA): TGTGCCAGCTCACCACTGAACACTGAAGCTTTCTTT.